The subject of this entry is one TCR beta chain. As yet, its antigen is unknown. One end of the junction does not line up with germline, which may come from a read error. Germline V lookup: CDR1 LNHNV, CDR2 YYDKDF (reference sequence). CDR3 length equals 13 residues. This sample was taken from a study of cytomegalovirus exposure and HLA in healthy donors. Study findings and constraints: There were reportedly fewer N-insertions in an Asian-associated ancestry cluster than the approximately 640-donor mean, in a later analysis.

The study ran its PCR with 60 Vbeta and 13 Jbeta primers. Using immunoSEQ multiplex PCR, the repertoire was profiled, and TCRdb retains in-frame clones only, with some absent. The data contain some 170,000 clones, around four fifths of them singletons. Sequencing was performed on PBMCs. This clonotype originated in a man between 18 and 29 years old in good health and CMV-seropositive. The chain recombines TRBV15 with TRBJ2-5, with D hard to call. CDR3 in amino acids: CAASRIGQETQYF. In DNA form, the CDR3 reads TGTGCCGCCAGCAGGATCGGCCAAGAGACCCAGTACTTC.